The table lists the clone carrying this T cell receptor beta chain with many counts. At one end, the junction sequence differs from germline, possibly due to a read error. This sample was included in a study of Graves' ophthalmopathy and Graves' hyperthyroidism. Study-level background: Hyperthyroidism is called stable when no ophthalmopathy develops within 18 months of follow-up.

The CDR3 totals 14 residues. Looked up from germline, CDR1 is SQVTM and CDR2 is ANQGSEA. Hyperthyroidism in these 18- to 65-year-old patients was newly diagnosed, lasting under 2 months. The diagnostic workup employed clinical symptoms, serum thyroxine, TRAb, thyroid ultrasound and orbital computed tomography. Beta-chain TCR CDR3 regions were amplified from RNA transcripts. In the first round, RT-PCR was carried out with HTBI primers, and a multiplex PCR formed the second round. TCRdb re-called the multiplex PCR reads through MiXCR, storing one row per CDR3 protein. The table shows around 590,000 distinct CDR3 sequences, with approximately 37% occurring only once.

Sequenced: peripheral blood or thyroid tissue (not recorded which). The origin of this receptor is an adult man with Graves' hyperthyroidism. V gene TRBV29-1 combines with J gene TRBJ2-7; 8 bases align to TRBD1. The CDR3 DNA reads TGCAGCGCTGAAGGCTGGGGCAGGGGGCGCGAGCAGTACTTC. Protein sequence: CSAEGWGRGREQYF.